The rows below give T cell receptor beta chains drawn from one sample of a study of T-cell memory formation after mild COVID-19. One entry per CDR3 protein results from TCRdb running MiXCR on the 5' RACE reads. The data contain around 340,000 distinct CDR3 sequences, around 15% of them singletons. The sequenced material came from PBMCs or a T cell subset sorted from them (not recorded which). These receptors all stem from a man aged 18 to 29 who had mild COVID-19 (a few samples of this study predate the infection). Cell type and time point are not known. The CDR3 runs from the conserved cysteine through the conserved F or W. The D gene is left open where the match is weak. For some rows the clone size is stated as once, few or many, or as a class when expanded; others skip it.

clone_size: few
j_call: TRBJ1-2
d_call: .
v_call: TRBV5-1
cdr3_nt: TGCGCCAGCAGCTCGACCCCGGCAGACAACTATGGCTACACCTTC
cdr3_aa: CASSSTPADNYGYTF

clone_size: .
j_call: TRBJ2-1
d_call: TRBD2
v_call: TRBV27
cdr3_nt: TGTGCCAGCAGTTCAGCTTTGCGGGGGGATTACAATGAGCAGTTCTTC
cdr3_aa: CASSSALRGDYNEQFF

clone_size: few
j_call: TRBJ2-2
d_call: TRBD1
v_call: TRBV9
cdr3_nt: TGTGCCAGCAGCTCGGCGACAGGGTTGACCGGGGAGCTGTTTTTT
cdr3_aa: CASSSATGLTGELFF

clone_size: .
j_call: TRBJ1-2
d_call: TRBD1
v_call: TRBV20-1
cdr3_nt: TGCAGTGCTCCACAGGGGACTAGGGGCTACACCTTC
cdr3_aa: CSAPQGTRGYTF

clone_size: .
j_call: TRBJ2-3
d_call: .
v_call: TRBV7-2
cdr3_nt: TGTGCCAGCAGCCTACAGGAAGGCCAGCTCGCGGATACGCAGTATTTT
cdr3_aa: CASSLQEGQLADTQYF

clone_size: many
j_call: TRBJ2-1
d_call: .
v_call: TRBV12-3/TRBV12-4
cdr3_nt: TGTGCCAGCAGTTTTTATCGCACCCGGGACAATGAGCAGTTCTTC
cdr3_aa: CASSFYRTRDNEQFF

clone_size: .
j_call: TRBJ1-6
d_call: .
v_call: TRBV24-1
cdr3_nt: TGTGCCACCAGTGATTCATCGACGGAGAGCTCCTATAATTCACCCCTCCACTTT
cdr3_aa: CATSDSSTESSYNSPLHF

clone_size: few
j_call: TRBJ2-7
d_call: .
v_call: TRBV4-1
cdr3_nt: TGCGCCAGCAGCCAAGATAGTCCAGCGGCGGTCTACGAGCAGTACTTC
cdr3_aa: CASSQDSPAAVYEQYF

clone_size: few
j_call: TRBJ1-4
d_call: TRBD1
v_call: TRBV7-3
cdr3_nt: TGTGCCAGCAGCTTAACATCCGGGACAGTCAATGAAAAACTGTTTTTT
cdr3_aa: CASSLTSGTVNEKLFF

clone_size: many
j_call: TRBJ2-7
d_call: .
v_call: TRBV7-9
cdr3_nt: TGTGCCAGCAGCTTAGAGGGTGGGGCCTCCTACGAGCAGTACTTC
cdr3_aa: CASSLEGGASYEQYF

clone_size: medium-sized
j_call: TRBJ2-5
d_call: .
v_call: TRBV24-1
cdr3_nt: TGTGCCACCAGCGGATGGGGGGAGGAAGAGACCCAGTACTTC
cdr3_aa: CATSGWGEEETQYF

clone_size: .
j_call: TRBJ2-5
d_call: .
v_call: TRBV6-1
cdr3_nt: TGTGCCAGCAGGACCTCCGCGGCCCAGTACTTC
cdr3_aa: CASRTSAAQYF

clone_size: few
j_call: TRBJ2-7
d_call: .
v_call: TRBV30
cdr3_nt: TGTGCCTGGAGTTCCCTCGGGGCGGACGGGACCTACGAGCAGTACTTC
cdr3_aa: CAWSSLGADGTYEQYF

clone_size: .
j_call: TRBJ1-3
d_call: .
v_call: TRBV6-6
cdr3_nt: TGTGCCAGCACCCTGGGAGGCGCACGCTCTGGAAACACCATATATTTT
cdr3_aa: CASTLGGARSGNTIYF

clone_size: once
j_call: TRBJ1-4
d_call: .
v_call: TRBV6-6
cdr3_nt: TGTGCCAGCAGTTCTGCTAATGAAAAACTGTTTTTT
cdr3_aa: CASSSANEKLFF

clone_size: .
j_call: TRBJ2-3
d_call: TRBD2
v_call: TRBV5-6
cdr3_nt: TGTGCCAGCAGCTCCGGGACTAGCGGGAGCGATACGCAGTATTTT
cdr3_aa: CASSSGTSGSDTQYF

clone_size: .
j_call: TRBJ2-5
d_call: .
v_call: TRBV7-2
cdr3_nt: TGTGCCAGCAGCCCGATGATGTCGGGCTCCCAAGAGACCCAGTACTTC
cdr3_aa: CASSPMMSGSQETQYF

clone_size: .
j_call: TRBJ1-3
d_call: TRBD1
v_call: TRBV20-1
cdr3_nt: TGCAGTGCTAGAGAAGGGGGCTTTGGAAACACCATATATTTT
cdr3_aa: CSAREGGFGNTIYF

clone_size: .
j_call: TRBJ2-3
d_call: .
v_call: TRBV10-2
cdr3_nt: TGCGCCAGCAGTGATCAGGCACAAGATACGCAGTATTTT
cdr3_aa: CASSDQAQDTQYF

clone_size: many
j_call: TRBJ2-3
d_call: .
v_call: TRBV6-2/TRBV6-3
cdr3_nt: TGTGCCAGCAGTGGACAAGGGACAGATACGCAGTATTTT
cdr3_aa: CASSGQGTDTQYF

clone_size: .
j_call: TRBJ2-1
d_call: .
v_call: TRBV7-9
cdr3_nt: TGTGCCAGCAGCTTAGAGACAGGCTACAATGAGCAGTTCTTC
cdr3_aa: CASSLETGYNEQFF

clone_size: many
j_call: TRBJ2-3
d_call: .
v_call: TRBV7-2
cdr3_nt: TGTGCCAGCAGCTCCCGGACCCGCTATACGCAGTATTTT
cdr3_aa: CASSSRTRYTQYF

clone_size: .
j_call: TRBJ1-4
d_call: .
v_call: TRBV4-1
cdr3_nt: TGCGCCAGTAGCCGGATGAACAGGCGGTTTGTCACTAATGAAAAACTGTTTTTT
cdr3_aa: CASSRMNRRFVTNEKLFF

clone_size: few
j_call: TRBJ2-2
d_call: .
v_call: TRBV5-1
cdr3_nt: TGCGCCAGCAGCTTACAGGGCTCTAGGGTCGCCGGGGAGCTGTTTTTT
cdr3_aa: CASSLQGSRVAGELFF

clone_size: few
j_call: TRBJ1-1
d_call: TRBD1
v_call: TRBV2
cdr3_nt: TGTGCCAGCAGTGAAGGGACAGGGCTAGGTAACACTGAAGCTTTCTTT
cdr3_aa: CASSEGTGLGNTEAFF

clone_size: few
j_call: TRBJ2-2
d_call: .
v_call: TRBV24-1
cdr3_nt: TGTGCCACCAGTGATCCCTTGTGGGCAGAGAACACCGGGGAGCTGTTTTTT
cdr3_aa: CATSDPLWAENTGELFF

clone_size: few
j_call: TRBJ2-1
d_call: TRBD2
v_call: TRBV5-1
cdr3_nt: TGCGCCAGCAGCCCGGGACTAGCGGGGGGGCCATACAATGAGCAGTTCTTC
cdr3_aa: CASSPGLAGGPYNEQFF

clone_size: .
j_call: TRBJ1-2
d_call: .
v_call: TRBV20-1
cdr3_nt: TGCAGTGCTAGAGAAGGCGGGTACTATGGCTACACCTTC
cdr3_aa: CSAREGGYYGYTF

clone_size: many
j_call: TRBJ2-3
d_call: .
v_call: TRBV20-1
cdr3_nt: TGCAGTGCGACGAGTCAAATAGCGCACACAGATACGCAGTATTTT
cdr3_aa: CSATSQIAHTDTQYF

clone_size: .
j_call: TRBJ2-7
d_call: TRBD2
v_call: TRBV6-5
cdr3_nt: TGTGCCAGCAGTTACGCAGCGGGGCTTTCCTACGAGCAGTACTTC
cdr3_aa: CASSYAAGLSYEQYF

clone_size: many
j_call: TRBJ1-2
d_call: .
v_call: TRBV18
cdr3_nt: TGTGCCAGCTCACCAGGGGATGGCTACACCTTC
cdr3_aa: CASSPGDGYTF

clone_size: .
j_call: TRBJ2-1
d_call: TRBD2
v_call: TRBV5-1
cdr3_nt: TGCGCCAGCAGCTCCACTAGCGGGGGGGACGCTGAGCAGTTCTTC
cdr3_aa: CASSSTSGGDAEQFF

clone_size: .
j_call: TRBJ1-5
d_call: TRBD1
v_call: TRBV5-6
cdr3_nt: TGTGCCAGCAGCCCGGGACAGCTCAATCAGCCCCAGCATTTT
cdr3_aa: CASSPGQLNQPQHF

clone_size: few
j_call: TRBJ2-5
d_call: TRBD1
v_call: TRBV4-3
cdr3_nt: TGCGCCAGCAGCCAAGGGACAGGGGAAGAGACCCAGTACTTC
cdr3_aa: CASSQGTGEETQYF

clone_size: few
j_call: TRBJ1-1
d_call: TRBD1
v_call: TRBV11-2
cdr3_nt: TGTGCCAGCAGCCCTGACAGGGTTGCTGAAGCTTTCTTT
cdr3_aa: CASSPDRVAEAFF

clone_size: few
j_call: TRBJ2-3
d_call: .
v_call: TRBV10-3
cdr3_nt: TGTGCCATCGCCTCCATCGGTGGAATCCGTCCAGATACGCAGTATTTT
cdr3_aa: CAIASIGGIRPDTQYF

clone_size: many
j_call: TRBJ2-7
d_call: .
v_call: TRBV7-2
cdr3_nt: TGTGCCAGCAGCTTAGATGCTCTCTCCTACGAGCAGTACTTC
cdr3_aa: CASSLDALSYEQYF

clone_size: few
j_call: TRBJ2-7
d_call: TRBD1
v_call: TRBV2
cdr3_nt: TGTGCCAGCAGTCGGACAGGGATGTACGAGCAGTACTTC
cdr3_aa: CASSRTGMYEQYF

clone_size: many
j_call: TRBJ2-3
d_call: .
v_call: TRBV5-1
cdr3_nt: TGCGCCAGCAGCTTGAGGGTGGGGGGGCCCACAGATACGCAGTATTTT
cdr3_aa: CASSLRVGGPTDTQYF

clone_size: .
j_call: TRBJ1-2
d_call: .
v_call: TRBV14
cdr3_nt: TGTGCCAGCAGCCAAGATGGGGGTCCCACTTTGTATGGCTACACCTTC
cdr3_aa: CASSQDGGPTLYGYTF

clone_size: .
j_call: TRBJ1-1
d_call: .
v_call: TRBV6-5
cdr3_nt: TGTGCCAGCAGTTACTGGTCCGGGGGAGGCCGCACTGAAGCTTTCTTT
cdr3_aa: CASSYWSGGGRTEAFF

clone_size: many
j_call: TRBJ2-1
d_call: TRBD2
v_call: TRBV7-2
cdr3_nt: TGTGCCAGCAGCTCCCCGGGGGAGGGCTATGAGCAGTTCTTC
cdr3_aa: CASSSPGEGYEQFF

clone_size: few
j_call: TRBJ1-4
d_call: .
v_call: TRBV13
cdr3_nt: TGTGCCAGCAGCCTCTCGGGCCCAGGCGGAAAACTGTTTTTT
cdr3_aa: CASSLSGPGGKLFF

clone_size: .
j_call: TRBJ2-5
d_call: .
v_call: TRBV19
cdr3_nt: TGTGCCAGTACCGCGGGGCTGGGTCAAGGGACCCAGTACTTC
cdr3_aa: CASTAGLGQGTQYF

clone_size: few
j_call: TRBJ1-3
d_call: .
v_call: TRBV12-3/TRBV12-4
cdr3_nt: TGTGCCAGCAGTCCCCCTTTAGGCCACTCTGGAAACACCATATATTTT
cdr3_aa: CASSPPLGHSGNTIYF

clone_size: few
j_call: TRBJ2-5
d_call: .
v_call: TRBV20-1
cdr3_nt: TGCAGTGCTAGTTGGGGTCACCAAGAGACCCAGTACTTC
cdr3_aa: CSASWGHQETQYF

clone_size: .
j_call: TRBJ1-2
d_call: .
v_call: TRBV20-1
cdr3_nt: TGCAGTGCGAGACTTTGGCCGGGGGTGGGTTATGGCTACACCTTC
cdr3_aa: CSARLWPGVGYGYTF

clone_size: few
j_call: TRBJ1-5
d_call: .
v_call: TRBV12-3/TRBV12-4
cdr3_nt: TGTGCCAGCAGTTCGGTAGAGGGATTGCCCTTCTTTCAGCCCCAGCATTTT
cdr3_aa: CASSSVEGLPFFQPQHF

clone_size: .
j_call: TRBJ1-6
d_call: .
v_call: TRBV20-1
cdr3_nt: TGCAGTGCTCCGACATTCTATGGGACGGGACTTAATTCACCCCTCCACTTT
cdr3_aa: CSAPTFYGTGLNSPLHF